This T cell receptor (beta chain) was sequenced in a study of T cells in lung cancer brain metastases (dated by TCRdb to 2017 to 2018). For the study in its entirety: Of the approximately 20 patients, some 17 had a history of tobacco use, with a median of 40 pack-years. The median interval between acquisition of the primary specimen and acquisition of the brain metastasis specimen was 300 to 350 days. Primary and metastatic specimens both had an average DNA integrity number of approximately 3.8, with no significant difference between the two sites. Of the roughly 21 patients, around 18 received no interval therapy between resection of the primary and resection of the metastasis. Patients had a median age at first diagnosis of roughly 50 years, with roughly nine males and 11 females. TCR beta CDR3 repertoires were compared between fully resected primary non-small cell lung cancers and paired brain metastases. A cohort of about 20 patients was included, from whom 40 specimens were contributed, with one primary lung lesion and one brain metastasis obtained from each patient. General study outcomes and caveats: Most clones were specific to a single lesion, and overlap between paired lesions was limited (mean Morisita index roughly 0.25). DNA fragmentation in the FFPE samples may have prevented recovery of the complete infiltrating T cell repertoire. Significantly fewer unique productive clones were found in brain metastases than in paired primaries (median about 1,500 versus 4,200). In brain metastases, the ten most abundant clones accounted for a significantly larger fraction of the repertoire than in primaries, a finding that suggests clonal expansion. The study could not control for the effects of preoperative corticosteroids on T cell infiltration in brain metastases.

The CDR3 sequence holds 13 residues, the cysteine and phenylalanine included. The retained sequence is limited to the CDR3, 39 bases, with the frame set at the first base. From the germline V gene (reference sequence), CDR1 is MNHEY and CDR2 is SMNVEV. V sheds 2 bases and J sheds 7 bases, leaving 11 bases between their ends. This clone was seen a single time. Its antigen is still unknown. No per-base quality is available; no much larger clone lies one base away. Resection was performed in the patients for synchronous oligometastatic disease or for delayed recurrence of a solitary brain metastasis. Patients with a history of multiple malignancies were excluded so that cancers other than NSCLC would not be included. Tumor areas were macrodissected from 4 to 6 deparaffinized 8.5 to 10 um unstained sections guided by marked H&E slides. All specimens were fixed in formalin and embedded in paraffin (FFPE). The AllPrep DNA/RNA FFPE Kit was used for extraction of genomic DNA.

Between roughly 2.24 and 4.92 ug genomic DNA was input per sample, with paired samples receiving equal DNA input. TCR beta libraries were constructed with the immunoSEQ hsTCRbeta Kit, which uses multiplexed V and J gene primers in two PCR steps. Pooled libraries with positive and negative controls were sequenced on an Illumina MiSeq using a 100-cycle paired-end protocol. Per the original workflow: The immunoSEQ vendor processed the raw data into normalized, annotated TCR beta repertoire reports. Richness was counted as unique clones by nucleotide sequence, and total richness was extrapolated with the iChao1 and Efron-Thisted estimators. Pielou's evenness, Simpson's index, top-ten clone proportional abundance, and Morisita overlap index were used to characterize and compare paired lesions. TCRdb limited this immuneACCESS table to in-frame rearrangements with V and J called. A share of clones is missing; checked studies link under half to unresolved V genes, and the rest is unexplained. V, J and clone size are taken as reported in that table, and D and trimming were inferred from the DNA itself. Here the sample has about 670 clones; over 80% occur a single time. 6% to 8.5% of the sample rests with the top ten.

The V gene is TRBV27 and the J gene is TRBJ1-1; the D gene is unclear. The sequence was obtained from a man aged 55 to 70 with non-small cell lung cancer that had spread to the brain. The sample was tumor tissue from a brain metastasis. Interpreted using the paper, the cell subset or site label stands for: paired resected brain metastasis. The DNA sequence follows: TGTGCCAGCAGTTTAATTAAGGGAATTGAAGCTTTCTTT. Translated, this is CASSLIKGIEAFF.